This T cell receptor beta chain originates from a study of T-cell reconstitution after alpha-beta-depleted transplantation in children. Germline CDR1 is SGHAT and CDR2 is FQNNGV. The CDR3 has 16 amino acids. This clonotype was counted only a few times. The junction departs from germline at one end; a sequencing error may be responsible. TCRbeta library preparation incorporated unique molecular identifiers. TCRdb recomputed calls from the PCR reads with MiXCR, one row per CDR3 protein. The top ten hold 27% of the sample, which has about 470,000 distinct CDR3 sequences, roughly 44% seen once. Sequenced here: PBMCs, sampled before TCRalphabeta/CD19-depleted stem cell transplant. This clonotype was obtained from a girl between 2 and 10 years old with aplastic anemia, due to receive a stem cell transplant. The rearrangement uses TRBV11-2 and TRBJ2-1; TRBD2 agrees at 11 bases. CDR3 coding DNA: TGCGCCAGCAGCTTACCGGGACTAGCGGCATACAATGAGCAGTTCTTC. Translating gives CASSLPGLAAYNEQFF.